This T cell receptor (beta chain) was sequenced during a study of a mutant IDH1 vaccine in newly diagnosed glioma. The data were produced by immunoSEQ multiplex PCR, yet TCRdb's version contains in-frame clones alone and is incomplete. The sample holds about 68,000 clones, 79% seen once. The CDR3 spans 15 residues. With 3 bases clipped from V and 4 bases from J, the junction kept 8 bases outside the gene matches. CDR1 SGHNT and CDR2 YYREEE come from the germline V gene (reference sequence). Time point meaning: baseline, week 1 (first vaccination visit). Indicated treatment: pre-vaccination baseline after standard-of-care therapy.

The chain is built from TRBV5-4 and TRBJ1-2, with TRBD1 identical over 8 bases. This receptor was obtained from a man in his fifties or sixties with glioma. Specimen: PBMCs, collected from a glioma patient treated with radiotherapy, temozolomide or both. The CDR3 loop reads CASSSAGQEVYGYTF. Here the CDR3 DNA reads TGTGCCAGCAGCTCTGCGGGACAGGAGGTCTATGGCTACACCTTC.